This T cell receptor (beta chain) originates from a study of T cell repertoires in cytomegalovirus infection. The wider study: Indicated by public TCR beta signatures were CMV infection and matching HLA type.

Study-wide findings and caveats: Summed frequency of shared TCR beta families picked out CMV carriers who also had the relevant HLA. Across the ex vivo response, the dominant clonotypes were HLA-C-restricted CMV-specific TCR beta clonotypes.

This CDR3 has 10 amino acids. Germline V lookup: CDR1 SGHAT, CDR2 FQNNGV. This clonotype was seen ten or more times. As yet, its antigen is unknown. One end of the junction is discordant with germline, which a read error may explain. TCRdb re-called the reads through MiXCR, storing one row per CDR3 protein. The table records fewer than 550,000 distinct CDR3 sequences, about 15% of them present only once. Sequencing was carried out using CD8+ T cells from PBMCs. This TCR derives from a human donor in good health (CMV status not recorded). Some clones in this sample may be carry-over from other donors' samples. The chain couples TRBV11-2 to TRBJ2-7; D gene ambiguous. The CDR3 DNA follows: TGTGCCAGCAGCTTAGATGGTGTCTATTTC. It codes for CASSLDGVYF.